This TCR beta chain originates from a study of cytomegalovirus exposure and HLA in healthy donors. Overall study context: A prior study identified 117 million unique TCR beta sequences from roughly 180 million T cells. Study results and caveats: There were several of the most significant clusters that appeared linked to common viral pathogens in a later analysis. Available immune exposure information was restricted to CMV serostatus only.

Worth noting for this clone: Its target is unknown.

Primers: 60 Vbeta forward and 13 Jbeta reverse. Data came from immunoSEQ multiplex PCR; TCRdb stores just in-frame clones and leaves some out. The sample carries approximately 120,000 clones, about three quarters recorded once. The V end lost 6 bases, the J end lost 7 bases, and 16 bases lay between the germline ends. CDR1 LNHDA and CDR2 SQIVND come from the germline V gene (reference sequence). The CDR3 length is 13 residues. This TCR came from a woman between 40 and 50 years old in good health and CMV-seropositive. The rearrangement joins TRBV19 to TRBJ2-7; D is ambiguous. The material sequenced was PBMCs. This CDR3 is CASSPGSFEEQYF. CDR3 nucleotide sequence: TGTGCCAGTAGCCCCGGGTCCTTCGAGGAGCAGTACTTC.